This T cell receptor (beta chain) was identified during a study of blood T cell repertoires in COVID-19. Study at large: Whether acute or convalescent, the COVID-19 samples came from the United States, Italy and Spain. Nucleic acid was either cDNA or gDNA, and it came from T cells, B-cell-depleted T cells, or PBMCs.

Original processing methods: By means of reference gene primer amplification, nucleated cell counts were estimated. This table comes from immunoSEQ multiplex PCR, and its TCRdb copy is limited to in-frame clones, with some not included. V and J calls plus clone size are reproduced from that table; the DNA served to infer D and trimming. The sample carries some 270,000 clones, around 86% recorded once. CDR1 and CDR2 (germline): KGHSH, LQKENI. There are 14 residues in the CDR3. The J segment lost 3 bases and the V segment lost 3 bases, leaving 2 bases of the junction unmatched. The sequence came from a man over 45 with acute or convalescent COVID-19. The chain recombines TRBV18 with TRBJ1-2, with 9 positions matching TRBD1. The sequencing sample was made of peripheral blood. CDR3 residues: CASSPRDRDYGYTF. The DNA of the CDR3 is TGTGCCAGCTCACCCCGGGACAGGGACTATGGCTACACCTTC. Variable domain in full (rest from reference TRBV18 and TRBJ1-2): NAGVMQNPRHLVRRRGQEARLRCSPMKGHSHVYWYRQLPEEGLKFMVYLQKENIIDESGMPKERFSAEFPKEGPSILRIQQVVRGDSAAYFCASSPRDRDYGYTFGSGTRLTVV.